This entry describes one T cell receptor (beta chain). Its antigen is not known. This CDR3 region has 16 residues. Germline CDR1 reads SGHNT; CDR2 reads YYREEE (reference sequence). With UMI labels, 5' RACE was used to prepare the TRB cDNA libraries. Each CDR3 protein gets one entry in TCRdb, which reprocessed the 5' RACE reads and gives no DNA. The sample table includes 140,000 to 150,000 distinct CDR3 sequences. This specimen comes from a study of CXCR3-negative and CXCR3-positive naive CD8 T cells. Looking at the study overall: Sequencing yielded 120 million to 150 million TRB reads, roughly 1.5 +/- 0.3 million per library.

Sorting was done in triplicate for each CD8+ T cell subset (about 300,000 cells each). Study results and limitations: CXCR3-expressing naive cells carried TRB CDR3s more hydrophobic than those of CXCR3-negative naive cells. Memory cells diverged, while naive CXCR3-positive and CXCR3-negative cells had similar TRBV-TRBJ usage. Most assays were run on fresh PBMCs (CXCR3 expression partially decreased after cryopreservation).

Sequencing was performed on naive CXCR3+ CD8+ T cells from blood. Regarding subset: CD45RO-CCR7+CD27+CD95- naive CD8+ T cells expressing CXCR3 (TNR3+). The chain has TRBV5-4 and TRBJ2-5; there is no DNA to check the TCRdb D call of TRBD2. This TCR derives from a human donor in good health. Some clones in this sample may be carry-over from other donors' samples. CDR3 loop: CASSFRGLARQETQYF.